The clone carrying this T cell receptor beta chain was observed at least ten times. Its specificity is not known. The sample comes from a study of T cells in Graves' hyperthyroidism and ophthalmopathy. V was trimmed by 2 bases and J by 4 bases, leaving 11 bases between them. Per germline, CDR1 SGHVS and CDR2 FQNEAQ. The CDR3 is 14 residues long. Whole-study findings and limits: A model built on 13 V-J features separated ophthalmopathy from stable hyperthyroidism.

The PBMCs were taken from about 9.7 ml of fresh peripheral blood. It was RNA transcripts that yielded the amplified TCR beta CDR3 regions. In the first-round RT-PCR of the TCR CDR3, the HTBI primer set was used. Each CDR3 protein gets one entry after TCRdb re-called the multiplex PCR reads with MiXCR. The sample contains about 260,000 distinct CDR3 sequences, about a sixth of which appear only once. The sequence was obtained from a woman aged 18-29 years with Graves' ophthalmopathy. The genes are TRBV7-8 and TRBJ2-5; D is undetermined. Source material: blood. CDR3 residues: CASSLPSSRETQYF. DNA for the CDR3: TGTGCCAGCAGCTTACCCTCTTCTAGAGAGACCCAGTACTTC.